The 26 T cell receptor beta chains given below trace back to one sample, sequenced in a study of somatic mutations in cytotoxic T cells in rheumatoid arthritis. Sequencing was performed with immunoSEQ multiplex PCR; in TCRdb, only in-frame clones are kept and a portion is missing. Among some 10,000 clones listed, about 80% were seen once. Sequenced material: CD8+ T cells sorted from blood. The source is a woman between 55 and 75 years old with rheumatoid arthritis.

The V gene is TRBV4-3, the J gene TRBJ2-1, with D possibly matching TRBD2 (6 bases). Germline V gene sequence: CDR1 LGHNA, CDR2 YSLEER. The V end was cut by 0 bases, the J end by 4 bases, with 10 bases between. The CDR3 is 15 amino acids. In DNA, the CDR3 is TGCGCCAGCAGCCAAGAAGGCGGGACTTACAATGAGCAGTTCTTC. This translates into CASSQEGGTYNEQFF.

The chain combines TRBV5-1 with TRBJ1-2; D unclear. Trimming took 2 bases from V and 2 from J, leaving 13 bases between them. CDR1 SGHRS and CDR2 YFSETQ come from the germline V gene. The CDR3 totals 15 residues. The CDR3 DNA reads TGCGCCAGCAGCTTTCGAGGTGGGAGCAACTATGGCTACACCTTC. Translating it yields CASSFRGGSNYGYTF.

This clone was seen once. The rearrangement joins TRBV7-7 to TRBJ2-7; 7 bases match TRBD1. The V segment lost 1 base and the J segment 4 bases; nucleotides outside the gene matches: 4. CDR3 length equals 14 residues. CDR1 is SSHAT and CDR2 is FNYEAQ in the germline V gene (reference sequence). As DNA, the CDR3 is TGTGCCAGCAGCTTAGGACAGGGAGAGTACGAGCAGTACTTC. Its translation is CASSLGQGEYEQYF.

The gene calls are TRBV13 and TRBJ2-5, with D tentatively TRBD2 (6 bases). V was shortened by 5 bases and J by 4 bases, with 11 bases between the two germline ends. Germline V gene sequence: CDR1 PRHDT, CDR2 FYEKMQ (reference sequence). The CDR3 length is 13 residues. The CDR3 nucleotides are TGTGCCAGCAGCCTGGGACTTCGAGAGACCCAGTACTTC. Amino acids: CASSLGLRETQYF.

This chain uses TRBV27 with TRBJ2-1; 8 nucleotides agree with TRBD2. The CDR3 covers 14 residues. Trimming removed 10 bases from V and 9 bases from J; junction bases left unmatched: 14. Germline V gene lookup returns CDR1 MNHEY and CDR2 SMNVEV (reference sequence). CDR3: CATARREVVGEQFF. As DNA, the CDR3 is TGTGCCACCGCTAGGCGGGAGGTGGTTGGTGAGCAGTTCTTC.

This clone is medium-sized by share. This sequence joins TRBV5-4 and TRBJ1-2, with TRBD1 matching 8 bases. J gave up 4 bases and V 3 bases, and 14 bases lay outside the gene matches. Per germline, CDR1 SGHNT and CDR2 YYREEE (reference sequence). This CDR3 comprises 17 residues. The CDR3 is CASSSGQGSVPIYGYTF. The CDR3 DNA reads TGTGCCAGCAGCTCCGGACAGGGATCGGTTCCCATCTATGGCTACACCTTC. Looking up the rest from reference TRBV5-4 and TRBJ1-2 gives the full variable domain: ETGVTQSPTHLIKTRGQQVTLRCSSQSGHNTVSWYQQALGQGPQFIFQYYREEENGRGNFPPRFSGLQFPNYSSELNVNALELDDSALYLCASSSGQGSVPIYGYTFGSGTRLTVV.

CDR3 in amino acids: CASSSRLAGGGETQYF. DNA of the CDR3: TGTGCCAGCAGCTCCCGACTAGCGGGAGGAGGAGAGACCCAGTACTTC. The rearrangement uses TRBV7-6 and TRBJ2-5; 13 positions agree with TRBD2. CDR3 length: 16 residues. Germline V lookup: CDR1 SGHVS, CDR2 FNYEAQ. V was pared by 4 bases and J by 4 bases, with 6 bases of the junction left unmatched. The complete variable domain, with remaining parts taken from reference TRBV7-6 and TRBJ2-5, reads GAGVSQSPRYKVTKRGQDVALRCDPISGHVSLYWYRQALGQGPEFLTYFNYEAQQDKSGLPNDRFSAERPEGSISTLTIQRTEQRDSAMYRCASSSRLAGGGETQYFGPGTRLLVL.

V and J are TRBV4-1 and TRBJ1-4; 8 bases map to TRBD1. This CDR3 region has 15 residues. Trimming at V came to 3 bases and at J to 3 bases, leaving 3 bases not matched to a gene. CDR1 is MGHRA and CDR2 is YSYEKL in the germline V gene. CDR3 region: CASSHWTGSNEKLFF. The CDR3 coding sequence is TGCGCCAGCAGCCACTGGACAGGGTCTAATGAAAAACTGTTTTTT.

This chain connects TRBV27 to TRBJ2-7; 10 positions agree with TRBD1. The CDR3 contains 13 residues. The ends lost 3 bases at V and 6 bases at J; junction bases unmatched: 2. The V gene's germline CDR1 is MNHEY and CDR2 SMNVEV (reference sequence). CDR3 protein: CASSLGQGSEQYF. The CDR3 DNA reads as TGTGCCAGCAGTTTGGGACAGGGGAGCGAGCAGTACTTC.

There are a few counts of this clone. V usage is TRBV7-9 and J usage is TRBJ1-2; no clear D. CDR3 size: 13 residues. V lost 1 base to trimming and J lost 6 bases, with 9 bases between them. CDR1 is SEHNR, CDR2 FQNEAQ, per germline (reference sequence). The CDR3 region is CASSLVDIDGYTF. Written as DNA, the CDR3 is TGTGCCAGCAGCTTAGTCGACATCGATGGCTACACCTTC.

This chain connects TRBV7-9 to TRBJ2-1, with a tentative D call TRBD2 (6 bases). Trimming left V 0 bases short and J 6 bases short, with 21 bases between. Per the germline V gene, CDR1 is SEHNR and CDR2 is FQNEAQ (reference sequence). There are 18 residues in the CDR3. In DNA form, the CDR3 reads TGTGCCAGCAGCTTAGCGAATTTTGAGGAGGGCCCCCTCAATGAGCAGTTCTTC. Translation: CASSLANFEEGPLNEQFF.

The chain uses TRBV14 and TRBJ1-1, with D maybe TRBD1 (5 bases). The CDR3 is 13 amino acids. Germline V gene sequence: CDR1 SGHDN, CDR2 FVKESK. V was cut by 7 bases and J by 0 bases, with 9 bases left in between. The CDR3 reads CASKRQMNTEAFF. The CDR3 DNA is TGTGCCAGCAAAAGACAGATGAACACTGAAGCTTTCTTT.

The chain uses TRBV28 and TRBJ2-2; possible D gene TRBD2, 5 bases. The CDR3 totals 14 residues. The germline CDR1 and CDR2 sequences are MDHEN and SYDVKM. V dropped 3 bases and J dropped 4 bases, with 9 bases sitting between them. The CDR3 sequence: CASSFDYSTGELFF. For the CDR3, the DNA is TGTGCCAGCAGTTTCGACTACTCCACCGGGGAGCTGTTTTTT.

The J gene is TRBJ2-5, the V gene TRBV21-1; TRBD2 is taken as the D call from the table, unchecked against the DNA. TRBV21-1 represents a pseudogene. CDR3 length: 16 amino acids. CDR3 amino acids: CASSSVLGCGQETQYF. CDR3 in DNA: TGTGCCAGCAGCTCCGTTCTAGGTTGCGGACAAGAGACCCAGTACTTC.

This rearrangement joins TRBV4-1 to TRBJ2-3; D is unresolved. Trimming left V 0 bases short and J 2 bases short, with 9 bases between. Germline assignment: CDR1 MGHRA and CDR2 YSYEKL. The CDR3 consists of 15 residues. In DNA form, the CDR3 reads TGCGCCAGCAGCCAAGATCAAGAGATCACAGATACGCAGTATTTT. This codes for CASSQDQEITDTQYF.

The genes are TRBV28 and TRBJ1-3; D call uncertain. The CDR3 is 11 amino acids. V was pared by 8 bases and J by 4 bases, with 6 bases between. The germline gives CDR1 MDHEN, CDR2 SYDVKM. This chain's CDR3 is CASGRGNTIYF. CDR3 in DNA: TGTGCCAGCGGGAGGGGAAACACCATATATTTT.

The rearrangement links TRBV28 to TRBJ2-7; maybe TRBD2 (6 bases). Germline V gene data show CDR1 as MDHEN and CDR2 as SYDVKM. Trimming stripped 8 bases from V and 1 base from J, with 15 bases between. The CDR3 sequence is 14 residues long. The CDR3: CASLLGTSSYEQYF. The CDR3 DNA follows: TGTGCCAGCCTACTAGGGACTTCTTCCTACGAGCAGTACTTC. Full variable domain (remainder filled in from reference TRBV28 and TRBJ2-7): DVKVTQSSRYLVKRTGEKVFLECVQDMDHENMFWYRQDPGLGLRLIYFSYDVKMKEKGDIPEGYSVSREKKERFSLILESASTNQTSMYLCASLLGTSSYEQYFGPGTRLTVT.

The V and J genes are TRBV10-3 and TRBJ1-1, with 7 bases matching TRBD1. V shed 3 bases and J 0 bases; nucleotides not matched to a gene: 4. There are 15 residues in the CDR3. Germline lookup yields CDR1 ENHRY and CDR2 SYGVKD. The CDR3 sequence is CAISDTTGMNTEAFF. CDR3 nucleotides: TGTGCCATCAGTGACACGACAGGGATGAACACTGAAGCTTTCTTT.

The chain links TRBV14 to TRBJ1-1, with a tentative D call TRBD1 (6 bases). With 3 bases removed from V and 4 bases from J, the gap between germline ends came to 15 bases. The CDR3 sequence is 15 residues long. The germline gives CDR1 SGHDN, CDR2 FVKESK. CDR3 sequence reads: CASSQADRIGTEAFF. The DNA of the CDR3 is TGTGCCAGCAGCCAGGCAGACAGGATCGGCACTGAAGCTTTCTTT.

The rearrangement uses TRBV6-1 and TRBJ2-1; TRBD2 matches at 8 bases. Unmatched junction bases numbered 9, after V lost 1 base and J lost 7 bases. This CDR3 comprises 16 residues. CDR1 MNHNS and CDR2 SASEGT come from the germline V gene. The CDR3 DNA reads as TGTGCCAGCAGTGAAGACCCGGGACTAGTAGGGAATGAGCAGTTCTTC. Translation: CASSEDPGLVGNEQFF.

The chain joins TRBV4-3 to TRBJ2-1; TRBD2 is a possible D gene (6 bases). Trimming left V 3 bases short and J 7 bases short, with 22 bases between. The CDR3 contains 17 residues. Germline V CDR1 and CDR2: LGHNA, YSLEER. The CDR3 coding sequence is TGCGCCAGCAGCCAGGACACGGGAGCCCCAATAGGGAATGAGCAGTTCTTC. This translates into CASSQDTGAPIGNEQFF.

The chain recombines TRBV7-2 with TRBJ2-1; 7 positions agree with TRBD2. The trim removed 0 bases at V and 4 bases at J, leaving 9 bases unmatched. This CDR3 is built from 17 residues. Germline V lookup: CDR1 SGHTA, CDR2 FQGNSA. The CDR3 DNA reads TGTGCCAGCAGCTTAGCGCAGCCCGGGAGGAGTTACAATGAGCAGTTCTTC. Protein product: CASSLAQPGRSYNEQFF.

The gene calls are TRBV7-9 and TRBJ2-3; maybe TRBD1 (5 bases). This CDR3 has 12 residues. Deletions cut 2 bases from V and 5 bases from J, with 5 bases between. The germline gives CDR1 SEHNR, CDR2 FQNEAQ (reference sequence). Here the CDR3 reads CASSLQGDTQYF. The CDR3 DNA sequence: TGTGCCAGCAGCTTACAGGGAGATACGCAGTATTTT.

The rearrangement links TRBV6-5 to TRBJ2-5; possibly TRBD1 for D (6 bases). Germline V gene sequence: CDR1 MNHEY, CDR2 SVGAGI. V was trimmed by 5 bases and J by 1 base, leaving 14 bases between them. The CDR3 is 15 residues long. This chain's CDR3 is CASSQGLGLQETQYF. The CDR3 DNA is TGTGCCAGCAGTCAGGGGTTGGGCCTCCAAGAGACCCAGTACTTC.

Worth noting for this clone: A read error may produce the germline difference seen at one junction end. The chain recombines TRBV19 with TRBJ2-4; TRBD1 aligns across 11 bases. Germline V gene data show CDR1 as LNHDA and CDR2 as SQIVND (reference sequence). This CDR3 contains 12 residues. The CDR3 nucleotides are TGTACCAGTAAGAGGACAGGGGGCGCGGAGTACTTC. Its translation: CTSKRTGGAEYF.

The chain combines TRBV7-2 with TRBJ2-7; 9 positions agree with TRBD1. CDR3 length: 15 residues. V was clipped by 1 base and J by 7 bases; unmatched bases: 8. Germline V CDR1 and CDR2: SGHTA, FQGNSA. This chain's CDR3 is CASSLGRTGAGEQYF. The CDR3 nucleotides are TGTGCCAGCAGCTTAGGGAGGACAGGGGCGGGAGAGCAGTACTTC.